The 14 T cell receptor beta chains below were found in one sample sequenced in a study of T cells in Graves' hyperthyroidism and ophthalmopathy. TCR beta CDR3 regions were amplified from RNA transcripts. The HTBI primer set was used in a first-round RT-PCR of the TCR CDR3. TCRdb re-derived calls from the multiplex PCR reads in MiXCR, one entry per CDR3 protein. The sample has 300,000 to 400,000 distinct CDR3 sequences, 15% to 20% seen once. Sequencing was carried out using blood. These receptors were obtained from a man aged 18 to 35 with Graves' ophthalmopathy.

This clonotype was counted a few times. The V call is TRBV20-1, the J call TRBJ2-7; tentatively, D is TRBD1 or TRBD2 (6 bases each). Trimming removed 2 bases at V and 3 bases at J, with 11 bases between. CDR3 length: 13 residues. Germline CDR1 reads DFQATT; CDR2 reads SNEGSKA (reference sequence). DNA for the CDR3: TGCAGTGCTAGAACGGGGGCGGTCTACGAGCAGTACTTC. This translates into CSARTGAVYEQYF.

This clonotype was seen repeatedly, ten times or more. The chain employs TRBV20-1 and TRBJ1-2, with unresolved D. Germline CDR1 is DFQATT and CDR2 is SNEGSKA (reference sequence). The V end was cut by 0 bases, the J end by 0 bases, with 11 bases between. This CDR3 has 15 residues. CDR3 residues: CSAREESGANYGYTF. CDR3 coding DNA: TGCAGTGCTAGAGAGGAGTCAGGAGCTAACTATGGCTACACCTTC.

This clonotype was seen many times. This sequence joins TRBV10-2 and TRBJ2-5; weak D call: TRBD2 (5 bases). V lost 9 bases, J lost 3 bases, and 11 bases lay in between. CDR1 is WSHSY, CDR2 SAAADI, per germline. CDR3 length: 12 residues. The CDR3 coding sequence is TGCGCCAGTCGGAGGTACGAAGAGACCCAGTACTTC. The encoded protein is CASRRYEETQYF.

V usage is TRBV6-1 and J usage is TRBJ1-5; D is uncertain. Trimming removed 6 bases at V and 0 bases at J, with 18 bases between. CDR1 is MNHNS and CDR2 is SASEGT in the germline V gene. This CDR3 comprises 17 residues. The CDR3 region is CASSLKLNGYSNQPQHF. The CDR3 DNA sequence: TGTGCCAGCAGCCTTAAGCTGAATGGATATAGCAATCAGCCCCAGCATTTT.

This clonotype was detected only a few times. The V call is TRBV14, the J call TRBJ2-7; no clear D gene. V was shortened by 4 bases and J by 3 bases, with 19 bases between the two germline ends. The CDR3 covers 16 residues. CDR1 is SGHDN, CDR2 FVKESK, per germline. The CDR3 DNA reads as TGTGCCAGCAGCCCCTATCCCCTTACTGCTCTCTACGAGCAGTACTTC. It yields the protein CASSPYPLTALYEQYF.

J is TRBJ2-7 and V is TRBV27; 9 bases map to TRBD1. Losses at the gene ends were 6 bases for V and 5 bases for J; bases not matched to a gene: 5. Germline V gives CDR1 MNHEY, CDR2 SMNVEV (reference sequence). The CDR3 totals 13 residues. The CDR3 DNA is TGTGCCAGCAGACCGACAGGGGGGCACGAGCAGTACTTC. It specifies CASRPTGGHEQYF.

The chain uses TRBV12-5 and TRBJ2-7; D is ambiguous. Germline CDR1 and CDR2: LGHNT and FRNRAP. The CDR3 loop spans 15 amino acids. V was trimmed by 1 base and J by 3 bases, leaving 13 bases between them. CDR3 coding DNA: TGTGCTAGTGGTTTGGATTGGGGTGGGAACTACGAGCAGTACTTC. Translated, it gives CASGLDWGGNYEQYF.

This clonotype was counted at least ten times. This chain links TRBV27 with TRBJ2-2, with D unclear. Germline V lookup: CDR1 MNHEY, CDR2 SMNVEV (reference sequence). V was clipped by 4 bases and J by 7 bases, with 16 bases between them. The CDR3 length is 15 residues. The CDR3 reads CASSSLTVVGGELFF. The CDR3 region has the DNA TGTGCCAGCAGTTCCCTGACGGTGGTGGGCGGGGAGCTGTTTTTT.

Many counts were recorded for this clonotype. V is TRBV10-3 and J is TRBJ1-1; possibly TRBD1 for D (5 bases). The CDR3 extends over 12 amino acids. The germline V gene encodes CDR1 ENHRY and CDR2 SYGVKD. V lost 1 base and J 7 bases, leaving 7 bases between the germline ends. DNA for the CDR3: TGTGCCATCAGTGAGTGGGGGGATGAAGCTTTCTTT. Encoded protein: CAISEWGDEAFF.

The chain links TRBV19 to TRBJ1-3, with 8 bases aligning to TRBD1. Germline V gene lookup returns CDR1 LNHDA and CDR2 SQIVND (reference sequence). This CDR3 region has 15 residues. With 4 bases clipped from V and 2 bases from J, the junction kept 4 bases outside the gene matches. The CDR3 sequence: CASSTGQATGNTIYF. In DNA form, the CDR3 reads TGTGCCAGTAGTACGGGACAGGCCACTGGAAACACCATATATTTT.

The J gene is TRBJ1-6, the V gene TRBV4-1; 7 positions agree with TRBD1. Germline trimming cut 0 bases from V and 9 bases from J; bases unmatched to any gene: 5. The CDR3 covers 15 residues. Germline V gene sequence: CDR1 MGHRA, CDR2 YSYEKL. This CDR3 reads CASSQDEGAGSPLHF. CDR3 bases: TGCGCCAGCAGCCAAGATGAGGGGGCTGGTTCACCCCTCCACTTT.

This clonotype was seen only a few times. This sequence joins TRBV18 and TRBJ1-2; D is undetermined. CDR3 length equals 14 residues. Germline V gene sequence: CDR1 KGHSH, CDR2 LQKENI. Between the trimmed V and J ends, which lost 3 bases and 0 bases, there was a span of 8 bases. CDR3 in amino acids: CASSPKTANYGYTF. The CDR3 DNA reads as TGTGCCAGCTCACCCAAGACGGCTAACTATGGCTACACCTTC.

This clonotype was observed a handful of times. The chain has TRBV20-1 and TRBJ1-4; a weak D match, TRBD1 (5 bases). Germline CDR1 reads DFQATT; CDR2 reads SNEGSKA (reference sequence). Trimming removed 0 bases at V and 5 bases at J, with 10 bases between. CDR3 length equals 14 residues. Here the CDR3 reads CSARDRRANEKLFF. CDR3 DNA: TGCAGTGCTAGAGATCGCAGGGCAAATGAAAAACTGTTTTTT.

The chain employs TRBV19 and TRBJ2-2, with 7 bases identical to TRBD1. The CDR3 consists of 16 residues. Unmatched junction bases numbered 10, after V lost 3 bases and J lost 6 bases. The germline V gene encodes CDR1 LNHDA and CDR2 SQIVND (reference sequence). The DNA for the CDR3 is TGTGCCAGTAGTATCCCCTGGTACAGGGGTGCCGGGGAGCTGTTTTTT. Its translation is CASSIPWYRGAGELFF.